The text below deals with one T cell receptor beta chain. Its specificity is unknown. The data were obtained in a study of cytomegalovirus exposure and HLA in healthy donors. Study-wide findings and caveats: Available immune exposure information covered CMV serostatus only. In a later analysis, DRB1 alleles had the most associated TCRs; HLA-C alleles the fewest. It was likely that a cluster of highly shared sequence variants was a sequencing artifact.

Use of 60 Vbeta and 13 Jbeta primers characterized the PCR. Using immunoSEQ multiplex PCR, the repertoire was profiled, and TCRdb retains in-frame clones only, with some absent. The sample consists of 130,000 to 150,000 clones, approximately 79% of them appearing once. CDR3 length equals 14 residues. V lost 4 bases to trimming and J lost 7 bases, with 14 bases between them. Germline CDR1 LGHNA, CDR2 YNFKEQ. The V gene is TRBV4-2, the J gene TRBJ2-1; D possibly corresponds to TRBD2 (6 bases). Sequenced material: PBMCs. The origin of this receptor is a young man in good health and CMV-seropositive. As DNA, the CDR3 is TGTGCCAGCAGCCCGGGCCCGACTAGTAATGAGCAGTTCTTC. Protein product: CASSPGPTSNEQFF.